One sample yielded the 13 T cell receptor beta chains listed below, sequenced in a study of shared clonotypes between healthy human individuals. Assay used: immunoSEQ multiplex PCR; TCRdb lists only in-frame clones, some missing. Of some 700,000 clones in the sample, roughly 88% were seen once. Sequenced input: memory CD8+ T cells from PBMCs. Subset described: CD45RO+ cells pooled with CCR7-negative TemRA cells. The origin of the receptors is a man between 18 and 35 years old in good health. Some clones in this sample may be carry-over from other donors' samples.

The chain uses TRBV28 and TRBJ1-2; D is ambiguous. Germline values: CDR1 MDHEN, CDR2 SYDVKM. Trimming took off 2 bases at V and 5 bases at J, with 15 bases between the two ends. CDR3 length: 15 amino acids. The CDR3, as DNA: TGTGCCAGCAGTTTAGTCCCCTCATGGGCGTATGGCTACACCTTC. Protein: CASSLVPSWAYGYTF.

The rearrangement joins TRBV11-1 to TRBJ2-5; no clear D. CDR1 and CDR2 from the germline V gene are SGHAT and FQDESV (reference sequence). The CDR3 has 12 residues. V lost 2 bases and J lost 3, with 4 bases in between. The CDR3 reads CASSLLEETQYF. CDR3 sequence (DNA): TGTGCCAGCAGCTTACTCGAAGAGACCCAGTACTTC.

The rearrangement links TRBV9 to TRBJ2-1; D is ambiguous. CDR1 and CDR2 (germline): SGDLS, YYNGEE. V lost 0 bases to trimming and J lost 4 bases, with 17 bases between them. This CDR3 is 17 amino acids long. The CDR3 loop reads CASSVAVGPAAYNEQFF. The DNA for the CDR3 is TGTGCCAGCAGCGTAGCCGTAGGACCCGCCGCTTACAATGAGCAGTTCTTC.

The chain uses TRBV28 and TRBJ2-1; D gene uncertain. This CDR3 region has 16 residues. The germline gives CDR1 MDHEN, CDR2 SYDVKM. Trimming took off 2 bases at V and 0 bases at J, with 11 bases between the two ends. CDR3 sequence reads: CASSLLGRSSYNEQFF. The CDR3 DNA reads TGTGCCAGCAGTTTACTCGGCAGGAGCTCCTACAATGAGCAGTTCTTC. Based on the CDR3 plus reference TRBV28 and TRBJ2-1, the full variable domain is DVKVTQSSRYLVKRTGEKVFLECVQDMDHENMFWYRQDPGLGLRLIYFSYDVKMKEKGDIPEGYSVSREKKERFSLILESASTNQTSMYLCASSLLGRSSYNEQFFGPGTRLTVL.

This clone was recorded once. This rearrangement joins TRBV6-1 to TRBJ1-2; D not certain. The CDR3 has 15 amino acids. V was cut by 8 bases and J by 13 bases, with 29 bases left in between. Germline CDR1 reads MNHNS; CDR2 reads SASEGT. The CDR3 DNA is TGTGCCAGCTTATCAACTCGGGTCGGCACTTCGGTTTGCACCTTC. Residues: CASLSTRVGTSVCTF.

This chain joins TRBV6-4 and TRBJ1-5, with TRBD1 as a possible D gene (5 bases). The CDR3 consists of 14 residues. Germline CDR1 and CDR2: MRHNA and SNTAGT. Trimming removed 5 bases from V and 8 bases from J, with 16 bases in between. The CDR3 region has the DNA TGTGCCAGCAGTCCCGACAGCCGCACAGAGCCCCAGCATTTT. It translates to CASSPDSRTEPQHF.

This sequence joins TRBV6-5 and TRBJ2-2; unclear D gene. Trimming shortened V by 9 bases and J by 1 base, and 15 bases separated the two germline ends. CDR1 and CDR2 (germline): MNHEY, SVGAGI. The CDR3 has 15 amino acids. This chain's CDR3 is CASSTPQQNTGELFF. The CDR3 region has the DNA TGTGCCAGTTCGACCCCACAGCAGAACACCGGGGAGCTGTTTTTT.

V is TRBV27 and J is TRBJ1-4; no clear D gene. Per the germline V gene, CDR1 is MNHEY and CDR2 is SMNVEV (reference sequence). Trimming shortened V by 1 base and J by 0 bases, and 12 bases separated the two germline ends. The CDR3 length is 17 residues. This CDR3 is CASSLWSATATNEKLFF. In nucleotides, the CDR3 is TGTGCCAGCAGTTTATGGTCAGCAACAGCAACTAATGAAAAACTGTTTTTT.

For the CDR3, the DNA is TGCGCCAGCAAGGGACTAGCGGGAGCCTGGGCAGATACGCAGTATTTT. Residues: CASKGLAGAWADTQYF. V gene TRBV5-1 combines with J gene TRBJ2-3; TRBD2 aligns across 14 bases. Trimming took 6 bases from V and 4 from J; bases not matched to a gene: 7. Germline V gene lookup returns CDR1 SGHRS and CDR2 YFSETQ. The CDR3 length is 16 residues. Drawing the rest from reference TRBV5-1 and TRBJ2-3, the complete variable domain is KAGVTQTPRYLIKTRGQQVTLSCSPISGHRSVSWYQQTPGQGLQFLFEYFSETQRNKGNFPGRFSGRQFSNSRSEMNVSTLELGDSALYLCASKGLAGAWADTQYFGPGTRLTVL.

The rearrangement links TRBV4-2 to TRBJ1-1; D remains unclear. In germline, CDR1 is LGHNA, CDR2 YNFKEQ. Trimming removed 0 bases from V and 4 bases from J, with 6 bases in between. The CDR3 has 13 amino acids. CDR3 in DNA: TGTGCCAGCAGCCAAGACGAGGGCACTGAAGCTTTCTTT. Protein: CASSQDEGTEAFF.

CDR3 nucleotides: TGTGCCAGCAGCCCCGGACAGGGCAGACCCTACGAGCAGTACTTC. It yields the protein CASSPGQGRPYEQYF. This sequence joins TRBV9 and TRBJ2-7; TRBD1 aligns across 8 bases. Trimming took 4 bases from V and 2 from J; bases not matched to a gene: 8. Germline V CDR1 and CDR2: SGDLS, YYNGEE. The CDR3 runs to 15 residues. Full variable domain (remainder filled in from reference TRBV9 and TRBJ2-7): DSGVTQTPKHLITATGQRVTLRCSPRSGDLSVYWYQQSLDQGLQFLIQYYNGEERAKGNILERFSAQQFPDLHSELNLSSLELGDSALYFCASSPGQGRPYEQYFGPGTRLTVT.

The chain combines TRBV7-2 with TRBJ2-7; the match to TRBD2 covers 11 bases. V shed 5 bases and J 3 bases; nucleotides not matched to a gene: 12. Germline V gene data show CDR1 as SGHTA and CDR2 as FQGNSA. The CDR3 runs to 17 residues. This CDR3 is CASSHPTSGMGNYEQYF. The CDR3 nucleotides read TGTGCCAGCAGCCATCCGACTAGCGGGATGGGAAACTACGAGCAGTACTTC.

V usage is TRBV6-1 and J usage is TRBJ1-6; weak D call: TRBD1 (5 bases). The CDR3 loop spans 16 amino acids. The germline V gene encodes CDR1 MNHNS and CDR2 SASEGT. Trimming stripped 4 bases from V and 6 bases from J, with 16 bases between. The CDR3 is CASSGPGARGNSPLHF. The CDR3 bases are TGTGCCAGCAGTGGCCCGGGCGCTAGGGGTAATTCACCCCTCCACTTT.